Listed here are 23 T cell receptor beta chains from one sample, sequenced in a study of OX40 agonist ivuxolimab in advanced cancers. Some clones are missing from TCRdb's copy, which holds only in-frame ones; the method was immunoSEQ multiplex PCR. The sample has some 20,000 clones; 87% are singletons. This material consisted of CD4+ or CD8+ T cells sorted from blood, taken in a trial of the OX40 agonist ivuxolimab. Receptors were obtained from an adult with an advanced solid tumor such as melanoma, head and neck, liver or kidney cancer.

The gene calls are TRBV6-1 and TRBJ2-1, with TRBD1 matching 7 bases. With V trimmed by 0 bases and J by 8 bases, 7 bases remained unmatched. Per the germline V gene, CDR1 is MNHNS and CDR2 is SASEGT. The CDR3 spans 15 residues. CDR3 DNA sequence: TGTGCCAGCAGTGAAGCGACAGGGTACGTAGATGAGCAGTTCTTC. This sequence encodes CASSEATGYVDEQFF.

V is TRBV13 and J is TRBJ2-3; D is perhaps TRBD2 (7 bases). CDR3 length equals 15 residues. V dropped 5 bases and J dropped 3 bases, with 15 bases sitting between them. Germline CDR1 is PRHDT and CDR2 is FYEKMQ (reference sequence). CDR3: CASSDGGARTDTQYF. The CDR3 coding sequence is TGTGCCAGCAGCGATGGGGGGGCGCGGACAGATACGCAGTATTTT.

The chain has TRBV9 and TRBJ1-2; D is ambiguous. Looked up from germline, CDR1 is SGDLS and CDR2 is YYNGEE. The CDR3 consists of 11 residues. With 4 bases removed from V and 8 bases from J, the gap between germline ends came to 9 bases. Here the CDR3 reads CASSPTDGYTF. In DNA form, the CDR3 reads TGTGCCAGCAGCCCCACGGACGGCTACACCTTC. Full variable domain (missing parts from reference TRBV9 and TRBJ1-2): DSGVTQTPKHLITATGQRVTLRCSPRSGDLSVYWYQQSLDQGLQFLIQYYNGEERAKGNILERFSAQQFPDLHSELNLSSLELGDSALYFCASSPTDGYTFGSGTRLTVV.

This rearrangement joins TRBV2 to TRBJ2-1; D is unclear. Germline CDR1 SNHLY, CDR2 FYNNEI. CDR3 length: 16 amino acids. V lost 6 bases to trimming and J lost 6 bases, with 21 bases between them. In DNA form, the CDR3 reads TGTGCCAGCAGGGTCTCCGCAAGCTACAAAAGCAATGAGCAGTTCTTC. This gives the protein CASRVSASYKSNEQFF.

This chain uses TRBV6-6 with TRBJ2-5, with 8 nucleotides matching TRBD1. The CDR3 extends over 14 amino acids. The V segment lost 2 bases and the J segment 2 bases; nucleotides outside the gene matches: 1. The germline gives CDR1 MNHNY, CDR2 SVGAGI (reference sequence). This CDR3 is CASSYTGGQETQYF. The DNA for the CDR3 is TGTGCCAGCAGTTACACAGGGGGGCAAGAGACCCAGTACTTC.

The genes are TRBV27 and TRBJ2-7; possibly TRBD1 or TRBD2 for D (6 bases each). This CDR3 is 13 amino acids long. The V end lost 5 bases, the J end lost 5 bases, and 13 bases lay between the germline ends. Germline V gene sequence: CDR1 MNHEY, CDR2 SMNVEV (reference sequence). The CDR3, as DNA: TGTGCCAGCAGTCTCCTGGGGGGCCACGAGCAGTACTTC. This gives the protein CASSLLGGHEQYF.

The chain joins TRBV27 to TRBJ2-3, with 8 bases fitting TRBD2. The CDR3 loop spans 13 amino acids. In germline, CDR1 is MNHEY, CDR2 SMNVEV (reference sequence). V trimming: 3 bases; J trimming: 6 bases; junction bases outside the gene matches: 2. CDR3 in DNA: TGTGCCAGCAGTTTTGCGGGGGGCGATACGCAGTATTTT. Translated, it gives CASSFAGGDTQYF.

This chain joins TRBV6-6 and TRBJ2-5; TRBD1 or TRBD2 may be the D gene (6 bases each). The germline V gene has CDR1 MNHNY and CDR2 SVGAGI (reference sequence). V lost 2 bases and J lost 2, with 15 bases in between. The CDR3 length is 16 residues. CDR3 DNA sequence: TGTGCCAGCAGTTACGGAGTGGGGGGCTATCAAGAGACCCAGTACTTC. This sequence encodes CASSYGVGGYQETQYF.

V usage is TRBV4-1 and J usage is TRBJ1-2, with 8 bases identical to TRBD1. V gave up 4 bases and J gave up 4 bases; unmatched junction bases: 5. This CDR3 contains 14 residues. Germline V CDR1 and CDR2: MGHRA, YSYEKL. Here the CDR3 DNA reads TGCGCCAGCAGCCTGACAGGGGCCCTCTATGGCTACACCTTC. Translating gives CASSLTGALYGYTF.

The chain combines TRBV25-1 with TRBJ1-2, with D possibly matching TRBD1 (6 bases). In germline, CDR1 is MGHDK, CDR2 SYGVNS. The CDR3 extends over 15 amino acids. Trimming removed 3 bases from V and 6 bases from J, with 17 bases in between. The chain's CDR3 is CASSDSRGGPNGYTF. The CDR3 DNA reads TGTGCCAGCAGTGATTCTAGGGGGGGCCCCAATGGCTACACCTTC.

V and J are TRBV28 and TRBJ2-1; TRBD1 might be the D (5 bases). V gave up 3 bases and J gave up 10 bases, with 10 bases separating them. The CDR3 loop spans 12 amino acids. CDR1 MDHEN and CDR2 SYDVKM come from the germline V gene. The CDR3 here is CASSFSRTEQFF. DNA for the CDR3: TGTGCCAGCAGTTTTTCTCGGACAGAGCAGTTCTTC.

The genes are TRBV27 and TRBJ1-3; D uncertain. V was shortened by 0 bases and J by 1 base, with 13 bases between the two germline ends. This CDR3 has 17 amino acids. Per the germline V gene, CDR1 is MNHEY and CDR2 is SMNVEV (reference sequence). The CDR3 protein is CASSLSPPLASGNTIYF. In DNA, the CDR3 is TGTGCCAGCAGTTTATCACCTCCGCTGGCGTCTGGAAACACCATATATTTT.

CDR3 coding DNA: TGTGCCAGCAGTGAGTTTGGGGGTGCCACTGAAGCTTTCTTT. Its translation is CASSEFGGATEAFF. The V gene is TRBV6-1, the J gene TRBJ1-1; D might be TRBD1 (5 bases). Germline V gene data show CDR1 as MNHNS and CDR2 as SASEGT. The CDR3 totals 14 residues. Trimming took 3 bases from V and 4 from J, leaving 12 bases between them.

The chain recombines TRBV11-3 with TRBJ2-7, with 11 nucleotides matching TRBD1. V lost 3 bases to trimming and J lost 7 bases; unmatched junction nucleotides: 2. This CDR3 is built from 13 residues. From germline, CDR1 is SGHNT and CDR2 YENEEA. DNA of the CDR3: TGTGCCAGCAGCTTTGGGACAGGGGGGGAGCAGTACTTC. It is translated as CASSFGTGGEQYF.

This clone was counted once. The rearrangement joins TRBV9 to TRBJ2-7; D unclear. CDR1 and CDR2 from the germline V gene are SGDLS and YYNGEE. The CDR3 is made up of 15 amino acids. V lost 2 bases and J 0 bases, leaving 12 bases between the germline ends. The CDR3 sequence: CASSVGARPSYEQYF. The CDR3 coding sequence is TGTGCCAGCAGCGTTGGTGCGCGACCCTCCTACGAGCAGTACTTC.

The chain has TRBV18 and TRBJ2-5; perhaps TRBD2 as D (6 bases). In germline, CDR1 is KGHSH, CDR2 LQKENI. V gave up 2 bases and J gave up 5 bases, with 21 bases separating them. This CDR3 region has 17 residues. Here the CDR3 DNA reads TGTGCCAGCTCACCAGCTTGGAGGGCCAGAAGTAGCGAGACCCAGTACTTC. Amino acids: CASSPAWRARSSETQYF.

This chain joins TRBV7-9 and TRBJ2-1, with D tentatively TRBD1 (5 bases). CDR1 and CDR2 from the germline V gene are SEHNR and FQNEAQ (reference sequence). V shed 2 bases and J shed 2 bases, with 16 bases lying between them. CDR3 length: 17 residues. CDR3 amino acids: CASSLQGPRFTYNEQFF. Here the CDR3 DNA reads TGTGCCAGCAGCTTACAGGGTCCGCGTTTTACCTACAATGAGCAGTTCTTC.

This chain uses TRBV28 with TRBJ2-3, with 11 bases lining up with TRBD2. With 2 bases clipped from V and 5 bases from J, the junction kept 9 bases outside the gene matches. The CDR3 consists of 17 residues. Germline V lookup: CDR1 MDHEN, CDR2 SYDVKM. CDR3 DNA: TGTGCCAGCAGTTTAAATAGCGGGGGGGCTGGGCAAGATACGCAGTATTTT. Protein sequence: CASSLNSGGAGQDTQYF.

The gene calls are TRBV5-6 and TRBJ2-1; D is undetermined. The CDR3 extends over 15 amino acids. Germline lookup yields CDR1 SGHDT and CDR2 YYEEEE. V lost 0 bases to trimming and J lost 0 bases, with 7 bases between them. CDR3: CASSLVLSSYNEQFF. CDR3 in DNA: TGTGCCAGCAGCTTGGTGTTAAGCTCCTACAATGAGCAGTTCTTC.

As to this clone: At the DNA level, this CDR3 is encoded by other sequences in the same sample as well. V gene TRBV7-9 combines with J gene TRBJ1-2; 9 nucleotides agree with TRBD1. Per the germline V gene, CDR1 is SEHNR and CDR2 is FQNEAQ (reference sequence). The CDR3 consists of 16 residues. Trimming removed 6 bases from V and 2 bases from J; junction bases left unmatched: 10. DNA of the CDR3: TGTGCCAGCAGTGAACAGGGGGCGCCGAGCAACTATGGCTACACCTTC. Amino acids: CASSEQGAPSNYGYTF.

The J gene is TRBJ2-1, the V gene TRBV4-3; D could derive from TRBD1 or TRBD2 (5 bases each). Looked up from germline, CDR1 is LGHNA and CDR2 is YSLEER. Deletions cut 1 base from V and 2 bases from J, with 15 bases between. The CDR3 extends over 17 amino acids. The CDR3 is CASSQGFGDPTYNEQFF. DNA of the CDR3: TGCGCCAGCAGCCAAGGTTTTGGGGACCCTACCTACAATGAGCAGTTCTTC.

The chain combines TRBV9 with TRBJ2-7; tentative D call: TRBD1 (5 bases). This CDR3 spans 15 amino acids. Germline V lookup: CDR1 SGDLS, CDR2 YYNGEE. Trimming left V 0 bases short and J 3 bases short, with 13 bases between. CDR3 DNA: TGTGCCAGCAGCGTAGGCCCAGGGCTCAGCTACGAGCAGTACTTC. Translating it yields CASSVGPGLSYEQYF.

In its sample, this clone was seen a few times. This rearrangement joins TRBV7-6 to TRBJ1-2, with 8 nucleotides matching TRBD1. Germline values: CDR1 SGHVS, CDR2 FNYEAQ. V lost 4 bases to trimming and J lost 4 bases; unmatched junction nucleotides: 2. This CDR3 is built from 13 residues. The chain's CDR3 is CASSSTGGYGYTF. The CDR3 region has the DNA TGTGCCAGCAGCTCTACAGGGGGCTATGGCTACACCTTC.